The entry below describes one T cell receptor beta chain. Its specific antigen is unknown. The data originate from a study of T cells expressing NK-cell markers (dated by TCRdb to the early 2020s). In terms of the full investigation: TCR beta-chain repertoires were profiled in sorted CD3+CD56+NKG2C+, CD3+CD56+NKG2C- and CD3+CD56-NKG2C+ T-cell subsets from fewer than 10 donors. Seven of the eight sequenced donors were HCMV-seropositive and one was HCMV-seronegative. All eight donors whose samples were sequenced were randomly selected healthy volunteers, three of them men and five women. The libraries were sequenced on Illumina HiSeq 2000/2500, MiSeq or NextSeq, producing 2 x 150 bp reads. General findings and caveats noted by the study authors: Whether the expanded NKG2C-expressing T cell clones were specific for HCMV antigens remained unclear. In five to seven donors, the dominant CD3+CD56+NKG2C+ clonotypes were found to rank among the top 10 CD8+ clonotypes and to make up roughly 1.0-7.0% of CD8+ T cells. Those dominant clonotypes were again the most abundant among CD3+CD56-NKG2C+ cells in a handful of donors, at about 25-60.1%.

TCRdb shows the sequencer as Illumina HiSeq 2000. TCR beta cDNA libraries were prepared using 5'RACE template switching, which introduced a universal primer site and unique molecular identifiers. cDNA synthesis was primed from the TCR beta constant segment and was followed by two successive PCR amplification steps. The published analysis was carried out like this. Reads were demultiplexed and grouped by UMI with MIGEC, and clonotypes were assembled and quantified with MiTCR. To exclude erroneous sequences, only TCR cDNA sequences supported by at least two reads were retained. Downstream repertoire analysis used the tcR package, and clonotypes were matched across fractions by CDR3 nucleotide sequence plus V segment. VDJmatch was used to annotate antigen specificity against VDJdb, with one amino acid substitution in CDR3 permitted. Each CDR3 protein sequence appears as one entry after TCRdb reprocessed the reads, and no DNA is included. These V and J calls are TCRdb output, not the study's own analysis. This sample's records show about half a million distinct CDR3 sequences. The ten largest clonotypes hold over 1.3% of the sample.

HCMV-specific IgG was detected in serum with a commercial ELISA kit to determine HCMV serostatus. Ficoll density gradient centrifugation was used to isolate peripheral blood mononuclear cells from blood. The germline V gene (reference sequence) sets CDR1 to SGHKS and CDR2 to YYEKEE. The CDR3 covers 16 residues, taking in both the cysteine and the phenylalanine. A DNA sequence was not provided. The sequenced sample consisted of blood T cells: a sorted CD56 or NKG2C T cell subset, CD4+ or CD8+ T cells, or bulk PBMC T cells (not recorded which). The rearrangement joined TRBV5-5 to TRBJ2-2; absent DNA, TCRdb's TRBD1 call cannot be checked. The TCR sequence derives from a woman aged 50 to 60 in good health. Donor details come from another sample of the same person, matched by shared clones. The CDR3 corresponds to CASSFSHTGDPGELFF.